This T cell receptor (beta chain) was sequenced during a study of cytotoxic CD8 clonotypes in ibrutinib-treated CLL. Study observations and caveats: Public clonotypes, rarely seen, contracted or held steady on treatment. In sustained-remission versus progressing patients, sampling times differed.

Points on this clone: Its target is not known.

The CDR3 has 13 residues. V dropped 4 bases and J dropped 6 bases, with 10 bases sitting between them. CDR1 SNHLY and CDR2 FYNNEI come from the germline V gene. Depths of 1 in 200,000 to 1 in 1 million T cells were the sequencing target. TCRdb's copy holds only in-frame clones and misses some; the assay was immunoSEQ multiplex PCR. The sample shows around 60,000 clones, 45% to 65% of them seen only once. Genomic DNA in an amount of 2 to 2.5 micrograms was extracted from cryopreserved PBMCs and used for the preparation of TCR beta libraries. The rearrangement links TRBV2 to TRBJ1-5; maybe TRBD1 (6 bases). The receptor's source is a human donor with chronic lymphocytic leukemia. Here the sequenced sample was PBMCs, taken after 12 months of ibrutinib treatment. CDR3 region: CASSAQGTQPQHF. For the CDR3, the DNA is TGTGCCAGCAGTGCCCAGGGGACTCAGCCCCAGCATTTT.